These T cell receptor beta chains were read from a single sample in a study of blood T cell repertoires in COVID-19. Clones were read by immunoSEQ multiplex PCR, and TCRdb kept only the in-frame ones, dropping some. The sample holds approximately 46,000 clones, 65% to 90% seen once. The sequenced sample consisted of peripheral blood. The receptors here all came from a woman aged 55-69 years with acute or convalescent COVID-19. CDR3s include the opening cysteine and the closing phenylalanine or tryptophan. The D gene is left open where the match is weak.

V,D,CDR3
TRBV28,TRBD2,CASKSSGRVVYEQYF
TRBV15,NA,CATSRDLLAYNEQFF
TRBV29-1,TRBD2,CSARLAAKNIQYF
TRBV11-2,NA,CASSFMDSPNSPLHF
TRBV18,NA,CASQDSRSSSPLHF
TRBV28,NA,CASSFGRRIQPQHF
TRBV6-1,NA,CASSESGDSYGYTF
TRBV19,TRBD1,CASSMPGQGVYGYTF
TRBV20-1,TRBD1,CSQGAYNEQFF
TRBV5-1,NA,CASSLERFQPQHF
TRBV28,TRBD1,CASSLDGTASNYGYTF